These 9 T cell receptor beta chains came from one sample sequenced in a study of blood T cell repertoires in COVID-19. The assay was immunoSEQ multiplex PCR, and TCRdb's table has in-frame clones only and misses some. Among under 150,000 clones listed, 80% were seen once. The sequencing input was peripheral blood. These receptors were obtained from a man in his sixties with active or convalescent COVID-19.

This clone was counted between two and nine times. Within the sample, other DNA sequences also encode this same CDR3. This chain uses TRBV5-1 with TRBJ2-6; 7 bases map to TRBD1. The germline gives CDR1 SGHRS, CDR2 YFSETQ. V trimming: 5 bases; J trimming: 2 bases; junction bases outside the gene matches: 4. The CDR3 is 15 residues long. CDR3: CASSTGTAGANVLTF. CDR3 in DNA: TGCGCCAGCAGTACGGGGACAGCTGGGGCCAACGTCCTGACTTTC. The variable domain in full, completed from reference TRBV5-1 and TRBJ2-6, reads KAGVTQTPRYLIKTRGQQVTLSCSPISGHRSVSWYQQTPGQGLQFLFEYFSETQRNKGNFPGRFSGRQFSNSRSEMNVSTLELGDSALYLCASSTGTAGANVLTFGAGSRLTVL.

The J gene is TRBJ2-7, the V gene TRBV5-4; 8 bases are shared with TRBD2. CDR1 and CDR2 (germline): SGHNT, YYREEE (reference sequence). The CDR3 loop spans 14 amino acids. V shed 0 bases and J 6 bases; nucleotides not matched to a gene: 5. The CDR3 DNA is TGTGCCAGCAGCTTGGGTCGGGAGGGCGGCGAGCAGTACTTC. This gives the protein CASSLGREGGEQYF. Variable domain in full (rest from reference TRBV5-4 and TRBJ2-7): ETGVTQSPTHLIKTRGQQVTLRCSSQSGHNTVSWYQQALGQGPQFIFQYYREEENGRGNFPPRFSGLQFPNYSSELNVNALELDDSALYLCASSLGREGGEQYFGPGTRLTVT.

The chain links TRBV6-1 to TRBJ2-3; D is possibly TRBD1 (5 bases). V was pared by 1 base and J by 4 bases, with 9 bases between. The CDR3 is 14 residues long. Germline loops: CDR1 MNHNS, CDR2 SASEGT. CDR3: CASSEGGRSDTQYF. As DNA, the CDR3 is TGTGCCAGCAGTGAAGGGGGCAGGTCAGATACGCAGTATTTT.

This chain connects TRBV19 to TRBJ2-5; 11 nucleotides align to TRBD1. J was trimmed by 4 bases and V by 5 bases; bases with no gene match: 6. The CDR3 is 15 residues long. Looked up from germline, CDR1 is LNHDA and CDR2 is SQIVND (reference sequence). CDR3 protein: CASSPGQGAGETQYF. CDR3 DNA sequence: TGTGCCAGTAGTCCCGGACAGGGGGCGGGAGAGACCCAGTACTTC.

The rearrangement links TRBV27 to TRBJ2-5, with D maybe TRBD1 (5 bases). Germline-derived CDR1 and CDR2 are MNHEY and SMNVEV (reference sequence). The germline V and J ends were trimmed by 5 bases and 5 bases, with 12 bases remaining between them. There are 13 residues in the CDR3. Here the CDR3 reads CASSATGWETQYF. In nucleotides, the CDR3 is TGTGCCAGCAGTGCCACAGGATGGGAGACCCAGTACTTC.

This clone has at least ten counts. The rearrangement links TRBV18 to TRBJ2-7; possible D gene TRBD2, 5 bases. V was clipped by 4 bases and J by 6 bases, with 16 bases between them. The CDR3 consists of 14 residues. Germline V CDR1 and CDR2: KGHSH, LQKENI. This CDR3 reads CASSLSSARGEQYF. CDR3 in DNA: TGTGCCAGCTCACTATCAAGTGCCCGGGGCGAGCAGTACTTC.

V gene TRBV19 combines with J gene TRBJ1-5; a possible D gene is TRBD1 (6 bases). The V gene lost 1 base and the J gene lost 0 bases, with 10 bases spanning the gap. CDR3 size: 16 residues. Germline lookup yields CDR1 LNHDA and CDR2 SQIVND (reference sequence). The CDR3, as DNA: TGTGCCAGTAGTATAGGGTCAGGGGATAGCAATCAGCCCCAGCATTTT. Translation: CASSIGSGDSNQPQHF.

J is TRBJ1-2 and V is TRBV28, with D possibly TRBD1 on 5 matching bases. V dropped 5 bases and J dropped 8 bases, with 21 bases sitting between them. The CDR3 length is 15 residues. From germline, CDR1 is MDHEN and CDR2 SYDVKM. As DNA, the CDR3 is TGTGCCAGCAGTCAGATTTTGGACTTCGGGGGAGGCTACACCTTC. This sequence encodes CASSQILDFGGGYTF.

The chain combines TRBV5-1 with TRBJ2-3; 8 bases match TRBD1. Germline V gene sequence: CDR1 SGHRS, CDR2 YFSETQ. V lost 4 bases and J lost 5; bases outside the gene matches: 12. The CDR3 has 16 amino acids. The CDR3 DNA is TGCGCCAGCAGCCTGGACAGGGCTAATAACCGAGATACGCAGTATTTT. Encoded protein: CASSLDRANNRDTQYF. Full variable domain (outside the CDR3, taken from reference TRBV5-1 and TRBJ2-3): KAGVTQTPRYLIKTRGQQVTLSCSPISGHRSVSWYQQTPGQGLQFLFEYFSETQRNKGNFPGRFSGRQFSNSRSEMNVSTLELGDSALYLCASSLDRANNRDTQYFGPGTRLTVL.